The rows below give T cell receptor beta chains drawn from one sample of a study of cytomegalovirus exposure and HLA in healthy donors. Some clones are missing from TCRdb's copy, which holds only in-frame ones; the method was immunoSEQ multiplex PCR. The sample lists approximately 150,000 clones; 75% to 80% were seen once. Material: PBMCs. These receptor sequences come from a man aged 40-55 years in good health and CMV-seropositive. The CDR3 runs from the conserved cysteine through the conserved F or W. Fields, in order: J gene, D gene, clone size, V gene, CDR3 protein, CDR3 DNA. D genes are given only for firm matches. Clone size is shown for a subset of rows, as once, few, many or a class of expanded clone.

TRBJ2-1 | NA | NA | TRBV11-3 | CASSLGGYGEQFF | TGTGCCAGCAGCTTGGGCGGGTACGGTGAGCAGTTCTTC
TRBJ2-7 | TRBD1 | once | TRBV19 | CASSRDRGDEQYF | TGTGCCAGTAGCCGGGACAGGGGCGACGAGCAGTACTTC
TRBJ1-3 | NA | NA | TRBV28 | CASSTTAANSGNTIYF | TGTGCCAGCAGTACAACAGCGGCTAACTCTGGAAACACCATATATTTT
TRBJ1-6 | TRBD1 | NA | TRBV4-2 | CASSQGTGDNSPLHF | TGTGCCAGCAGCCAGGGGACAGGGGATAATTCACCCCTCCACTTT
TRBJ1-4 | NA | NA | TRBV6-1 | CASSEVGGFPTNEKLFF | TGTGCCAGCAGTGAGGTCGGAGGGTTCCCAACTAATGAAAAACTGTTTTTT
TRBJ1-2 | TRBD1 | once | TRBV6-6 | CASLQGAVAGYTF | TGTGCCAGTCTACAGGGGGCAGTAGCTGGCTACACCTTC
TRBJ1-4 | NA | NA | TRBV7-9 | CASSINEKLFF | TGTGCCAGCAGTATTAATGAAAAACTGTTTTTT
TRBJ2-1 | TRBD2 | NA | TRBV6-6 | CASSRLAGGNEQFF | TGTGCCAGCAGTAGACTAGCGGGAGGGAATGAGCAGTTCTTC
TRBJ1-5 | NA | NA | TRBV4-1 | CASSRAYSNQPQHF | TGCGCCAGCAGCCGGGCCTATAGCAATCAGCCCCAGCATTTT
TRBJ1-2 | TRBD1 | NA | TRBV27 | CASSLSDRGRFGYTF | TGTGCCAGCAGTTTATCGGACAGGGGGCGATTTGGCTACACCTTC
TRBJ1-5 | NA | NA | TRBV25-1 | CASSEYGNSNQPQHF | TGTGCCAGCAGTGAATACGGGAATAGCAATCAGCCCCAGCATTTT
TRBJ1-1 | TRBD1 | NA | TRBV6-1 | CASSVDRGNTEAFF | TGTGCCAGCAGTGTGGACAGGGGGAACACTGAAGCTTTCTTT
TRBJ2-3 | NA | NA | TRBV6-1 | CASSENTGNTDTQYF | TGCGCCAGCAGTGAAAATACAGGGAACACAGATACGCAGTATTTT
TRBJ2-2 | TRBD2 | NA | TRBV10-3 | CAIRVAGGNTGELFF | TGTGCCATCAGAGTAGCGGGAGGGAACACCGGGGAGCTGTTTTTT
TRBJ2-1 | TRBD2 | NA | TRBV6-1 | CASSEDEREGPYNEQFF | TGTGCCAGCAGTGAAGATGAGCGGGAGGGCCCCTACAATGAGCAGTTCTTC
TRBJ2-3 | TRBD2 | NA | TRBV11-3 | CASSPQRETDTQYF | TGTGCCAGCAGTCCTCAGCGGGAGACAGATACGCAGTATTTT
TRBJ2-1 | NA | once | TRBV9 | CASSADSEQFF | TGTGCCAGCAGCGCGGACAGTGAGCAGTTCTTC
TRBJ2-5 | NA | NA | TRBV7-2 | CASSSPPGETQYF | TGTGCCAGCAGCTCCCCCCCCGGGGAGACCCAGTACTTC
TRBJ1-2 | TRBD1 | NA | TRBV5-4 | CAGSPPPGQGVGYTF | TGTGCCGGCAGCCCCCCCCCGGGACAGGGGGTTGGCTACACCTTC
TRBJ1-1 | NA | few | TRBV28 | CASSPMLSGTEAFF | TGTGCCAGCAGTCCTATGTTGTCTGGCACTGAAGCTTTCTTT
TRBJ1-2 | NA | NA | TRBV11-3 | CASSLEGWEYTF | TGTGCCAGCAGCTTAGAAGGGTGGGAGTACACCTTC
TRBJ2-6 | NA | NA | TRBV2 | CASMIGLSGANGLTF | TGTGCCAGCATGATTGGGTTATCTGGGGCCAACGGCCTGACTTTC
TRBJ2-7 | NA | NA | TRBV28 | CASRTGTYSYEQYF | TGTGCCAGCAGGACCGGGACATACTCCTACGAGCAGTACTTC
TRBJ2-7 | NA | NA | TRBV25-1 | CASSEHSRTYEQYF | TGTGCCAGCAGTGAACACAGCCGAACCTACGAGCAGTACTTC
TRBJ2-4 | TRBD1 | NA | TRBV7-9 | CASSSGQTLKNIQYF | TGTGCCAGCAGCTCGGGACAGACGTTAAAAAACATTCAGTACTTC
TRBJ2-3 | TRBD2 | NA | TRBV2 | CASRSAGSTDTQYF | TGTGCCAGCAGATCAGCGGGGAGCACAGATACGCAGTATTTT
TRBJ2-4 | NA | NA | TRBV7-3 | CASSLTGGDRGIQYF | TGTGCCAGCAGCTTAACGGGTGGTGACAGAGGTATTCAGTACTTC
TRBJ2-3 | TRBD2 | NA | TRBV5-1 | CASSLSGGPGDTQYF | TGCGCCAGCAGCCTCTCGGGAGGGCCCGGGGATACGCAGTATTTT
TRBJ1-2 | TRBD1 | NA | TRBV6-5 | CASSYSEGALGYGYTF | TGTGCCAGCAGTTACTCGGAGGGGGCGTTGGGCTATGGCTACACCTTC
TRBJ2-1 | TRBD1 | NA | TRBV15 | CATSRGYVGQGVGNEQFF | TGTGCCACCAGCAGAGGTTACGTGGGACAGGGGGTTGGCAATGAGCAGTTCTTC
TRBJ2-3 | TRBD2 | NA | TRBV9 | CASSVRGDAGAGDTQYF | TGTGCCAGCAGCGTACGGGGGGATGCGGGAGCAGGAGATACGCAGTATTTT
TRBJ2-1 | NA | NA | TRBV10-3 | CAIREGDLWYNEQFF | TGTGCCATCAGAGAAGGGGATCTTTGGTACAATGAGCAGTTCTTC
TRBJ1-1 | NA | once | TRBV7-2 | CASSQALRAFF | TGTGCCAGCAGCCAAGCGCTGAGGGCTTTCTTT
TRBJ2-1 | TRBD2 | NA | TRBV4-1 | CASSHKTSDVGTRGREQFF | TGCGCCAGCAGCCACAAGACATCAGATGTGGGGACTAGAGGCCGTGAGCAGTTCTTC
TRBJ2-2 | NA | NA | TRBV28 | CASRPGHGTNTGELFF | TGTGCCAGCAGACCGGGACACGGAACGAACACCGGGGAGCTGTTTTTT
TRBJ1-3 | NA | NA | TRBV18 | CASSPSAVSGNTIYF | TGTGCCAGCTCACCGTCGGCGGTCTCTGGAAACACCATATATTTT
TRBJ2-7 | NA | NA | TRBV6-6 | CASSSGNSYEQYF | TGTGCCAGCAGTTCGGGAAACTCCTACGAGCAGTACTTC
TRBJ2-1 | TRBD1 | NA | TRBV6-6 | CASSYKTGRVNEQFF | TGTGCCAGCAGTTACAAGACAGGGCGGGTCAATGAGCAGTTCTTC
TRBJ2-2 | TRBD2 | NA | TRBV27 | CASSSGLAVLTGELFF | TGTGCCAGCAGCTCGGGACTAGCGGTACTCACCGGGGAGCTGTTTTTT